The present entry profiles one T cell receptor beta chain with its context. The antigen is not known. This may arise from a read error, as a much more abundant clone is one base away. Germline V gives CDR1 MDHEN, CDR2 SYDVKM. The CDR3 loop spans 14 amino acids. Relying on iRepertoire HTBI primers and Arm-PCR of CDR3 regions, the team built TCR beta libraries. Each CDR3 protein is one row after TCRdb ran MiXCR on the multiplex PCR reads. The data show about 660,000 distinct CDR3 sequences, around 30% seen once. These data belong to a study of regulatory T cells in long-lasting Graves disease. General observations from the study: Patients whose Graves' disease persisted exhibited lower TCR diversity than those newly diagnosed.

Time point defined: persistent/refractory GD, antithyroid drugs over 5 years with positive TRAb. Making the TCR library involved RNA that had been extracted from PBMCs. This sample comprised peripheral blood mononuclear cells (PBMCs), obtained when the disease was refractory, from a patient treated with antithyroid drugs. The TCR comes from a female donor with Graves disease. The chain has TRBV28 and TRBJ1-1; TRBD1 is a possible D gene (6 bases). The CDR3 spells CASSLGLTGSEASF. DNA for the CDR3: TGTGCCAGCAGTTTGGGGTTAACAGGGTCTGAAGCTTCCTTT.